The 19 T cell receptor beta chains in this list originate from one sample, sequenced in a study of blood T cell repertoires in COVID-19. Sequenced by immunoSEQ multiplex PCR; TCRdb stores in-frame clones only, minus some. Here the sample spans 250,000 to 300,000 clones, 86% being singletons. Specimen: peripheral blood. Receptors originate from a man between 18 and 35 years old with active or convalescent COVID-19.

This rearrangement joins TRBV7-9 to TRBJ1-1, with D possibly matching TRBD1 (5 bases). Trimming removed 1 base from V and 4 bases from J, with 10 bases in between. Per the germline V gene, CDR1 is SEHNR and CDR2 is FQNEAQ (reference sequence). This CDR3 comprises 14 residues. This CDR3 is CASSLGGVSTEAFF. CDR3 nucleotide sequence: TGTGCCAGCAGCTTAGGGGGGGTCAGCACTGAAGCTTTCTTT.

The V call is TRBV7-5, the J call TRBJ1-2; TRBD1 is the table's D call and was not checked against the DNA. TRBV7-5 is a pseudogene segment. CDR3 length: 14 amino acids. In DNA, the CDR3 is TGTGCCAGAAGCTTGTCGCAGTCTTGTCATGGCTACACCTTC. Protein product: CARSLSQSCHGYTF.

The J gene is TRBJ1-5, the V gene TRBV2; D perhaps matches TRBD1 (5 bases). Germline V gene lookup returns CDR1 SNHLY and CDR2 FYNNEI. The CDR3 runs 18 residues. Deletions cut 0 bases from V and 0 bases from J, with 15 bases between. CDR3: CASSEASAGQLSNQPQHF. CDR3 bases: TGTGCCAGCAGTGAAGCGTCCGCTGGACAACTTAGCAATCAGCCCCAGCATTTT.

This clone was counted a few times. The V and J genes are TRBV5-4 and TRBJ2-3; 8 bases match TRBD2. The CDR3 is made up of 17 amino acids. V lost 2 bases to trimming and J lost 0 bases; unmatched junction nucleotides: 8. The germline gives CDR1 SGHNT, CDR2 YYREEE (reference sequence). CDR3 DNA sequence: TGTGCCAGCAGCTTAAGGTCTAGCGGGTATAGCACAGATACGCAGTATTTT. This codes for CASSLRSSGYSTDTQYF.

This sequence joins TRBV11-2 and TRBJ2-3, with 8 bases aligning to TRBD2. The germline V gene encodes CDR1 SGHAT and CDR2 FQNNGV. The CDR3 length is 17 residues. The trim removed 1 base at V and 2 bases at J, leaving 8 bases unmatched. CDR3 DNA: TGTGCCAGCAGCTTAGCGGCGGGGGGCGGGTACACAGATACGCAGTATTTT. Translated: CASSLAAGGGYTDTQYF.

The CDR3 sequence is CASSLGTNNGYTF. As DNA, the CDR3 is TGCGCCAGCAGCCTCGGGACAAACAATGGCTACACCTTC. The chain couples TRBV4-1 to TRBJ1-2; D perhaps matches TRBD1 (6 bases). V was cut by 4 bases and J by 6 bases, with 12 bases left in between. This CDR3 has 13 residues. Germline V gene data show CDR1 as MGHRA and CDR2 as YSYEKL.

V usage is TRBV6-2 or TRBV6-3 and J usage is TRBJ1-2, with 7 bases lining up with TRBD1. The CDR3 contains 15 residues. Germline V gene sequence: CDR1 MNHEY, CDR2 SVGEGT. With V trimmed by 6 bases and J by 5 bases, 12 bases remained unmatched. Here the CDR3 reads CASSGIDRAKYGYTF. In nucleotides, the CDR3 is TGTGCCAGCAGCGGCATAGACAGGGCGAAATATGGCTACACCTTC.

V is TRBV15 and J is TRBJ1-1; D is unresolved. From germline, CDR1 is LNHNV and CDR2 YYDKDF (reference sequence). This CDR3 is built from 14 residues. V was pared by 5 bases and J by 4 bases, with 14 bases between. The CDR3 reads CATSVDHGPTEAFF. The CDR3, as DNA: TGTGCCACCAGCGTTGACCATGGGCCCACTGAAGCTTTCTTT.

This clone was recorded a few times. This CDR3 is CASSPNYNSYEQYF. In DNA form, the CDR3 reads TGTGCCAGCTCCCCAAACTATAACTCCTACGAGCAGTACTTC. The chain links TRBV2 to TRBJ2-7; no definite D call. V lost 8 bases to trimming and J lost 0 bases, with 14 bases between them. The CDR3 extends over 14 amino acids. From germline, CDR1 is SNHLY and CDR2 FYNNEI.

The V and J genes are TRBV9 and TRBJ2-2, with D possibly being TRBD1 (6 bases). Per germline, CDR1 SGDLS and CDR2 YYNGEE. The CDR3 totals 16 residues. Trimming removed 4 bases from V and 2 bases from J, with 15 bases in between. CDR3 protein: CASSFSGTRNTGELFF. The CDR3 DNA follows: TGTGCCAGCAGCTTCTCCGGGACAAGAAACACCGGGGAGCTGTTTTTT.

The chain carries TRBV5-1 and TRBJ2-1; 9 positions match TRBD2. Trimming cost V 4 bases and J 3 bases; bases outside gene matches: 8. The CDR3 contains 16 residues. CDR1 SGHRS and CDR2 YFSETQ come from the germline V gene. The CDR3 DNA follows: TGCGCCAGCAGCGAGCTAGCGGGGAACTTCTACAATGAGCAGTTCTTC. The encoded protein is CASSELAGNFYNEQFF.

This clone was seen only once. The chain carries TRBV3-1 (or the pseudogene TRBV3-2) and TRBJ2-7, with 7 bases fitting TRBD1. The CDR3 is made up of 13 amino acids. Germline CDR1 reads LGHDT; CDR2 reads YNNKEL (reference sequence). Trimming cost V 5 bases and J 3 bases; bases outside gene matches: 4. CDR3: CASSSGQLYEQYF. Written as DNA, the CDR3 is TGTGCCAGCAGCTCGGGACAGCTCTACGAGCAGTACTTC.

This clone was counted many times. The rearrangement joins TRBV4-2 to TRBJ2-5, with TRBD2 matching over 7 bases. Germline CDR1 reads LGHNA; CDR2 reads YNFKEQ. CDR3 length equals 14 residues. With 4 bases clipped from V and 9 bases from J, the junction kept 11 bases outside the gene matches. CDR3 residues: CASSPSGPNGAQYF. The CDR3 nucleotides read TGTGCCAGCAGCCCTAGCGGACCAAACGGAGCCCAGTACTTC.

The gene calls are TRBV12-5 and TRBJ2-3, with D tentatively TRBD2 (5 bases). Germline CDR1 and CDR2: LGHNT and FRNRAP. This CDR3 is built from 15 residues. V was trimmed by 4 bases and J by 7 bases, leaving 18 bases between them. The CDR3 bases are TGTGCTAGTGGTTCGAGGGCAGTGGGTCTCTATACGCAGTATTTT. Translating gives CASGSRAVGLYTQYF.

The chain combines TRBV27 with TRBJ2-2; possible D gene TRBD2, 6 bases. The CDR3 sequence is 15 residues long. V was shortened by 6 bases and J by 0 bases, with 11 bases between the two germline ends. Per germline, CDR1 MNHEY and CDR2 SMNVEV (reference sequence). The CDR3 spells CASRALATNTGELFF. CDR3 sequence (DNA): TGTGCCAGCAGAGCACTAGCTACGAACACCGGGGAGCTGTTTTTT.

In this sample, this clone turned up once. The V gene is TRBV7-2, the J gene TRBJ2-1; TRBD2 aligns across 7 bases. Germline lookup yields CDR1 SGHTA and CDR2 FQGNSA. J was trimmed by 8 bases and V by 0 bases; bases with no gene match: 4. The length of the CDR3 is 14 residues. The CDR3 loop reads CASSLAERDYEQFF. In DNA, the CDR3 is TGTGCCAGCAGCTTAGCAGAGCGGGACTATGAGCAGTTCTTC.

This chain joins TRBV19 and TRBJ2-7; 8 bases match TRBD2. From germline, CDR1 is LNHDA and CDR2 SQIVND (reference sequence). The CDR3 is 14 amino acids. The V segment lost 3 bases and the J segment 4 bases; nucleotides outside the gene matches: 5. CDR3 sequence: CASSIREGGYEQYF. CDR3 nucleotides: TGTGCCAGTAGTATTCGGGAGGGGGGATACGAGCAGTACTTC.

V and J are TRBV4-1 and TRBJ2-7; perhaps TRBD2 as D (6 bases). Germline V gene lookup returns CDR1 MGHRA and CDR2 YSYEKL. Trimming took off 2 bases at V and 4 bases at J, with 15 bases between the two ends. The CDR3 covers 15 residues. The CDR3 DNA follows: TGCGCCAGCAGCCAAAGGTCGGGAGCGGAGTACGAGCAGTACTTC. Translated: CASSQRSGAEYEQYF.

This chain connects TRBV18 to TRBJ2-7; D remains ambiguous. The germline V gene has CDR1 KGHSH and CDR2 LQKENI. Between the trimmed V and J ends, which lost 2 bases and 0 bases, there was a span of 5 bases. The CDR3 sequence is 13 residues long. CDR3 coding DNA: TGTGCCAGCTCACCATGGGCCTCCTACGAGCAGTACTTC. This sequence encodes CASSPWASYEQYF. The entire variable domain, with the rest obtained from reference TRBV18 and TRBJ2-7, is as follows: NAGVMQNPRHLVRRRGQEARLRCSPMKGHSHVYWYRQLPEEGLKFMVYLQKENIIDESGMPKERFSAEFPKEGPSILRIQQVVRGDSAAYFCASSPWASYEQYFGPGTRLTVT.